The 14 T cell receptor beta chains given below trace back to one sample, sequenced in a study of cytomegalovirus exposure and HLA in healthy donors (dated by TCRdb to 2016 to 2017). The method behind the library was the immunoSEQ multiplex PCR assay. The multiplex PCR relied on a mix of 60 forward primers for TCR Vbeta segments and 13 reverse primers for TCR Jbeta segments. Imported from immuneACCESS, the table was reduced by TCRdb to in-frame sequences with V and J called. These copies leave out some clones; in studies compared against another copy, an unresolved V gene accounts for under half, and the cause of the remainder is not known. The table for this sample lists some 120,000 clones; roughly 70% of them were counted only once. The ten most abundant clones make up less than 3% of the sample. What was sequenced was PBMCs. These receptors were obtained from a woman in her thirties or forties in good health and CMV-seropositive.

This clone was detected only a few times. This chain uses TRBV5-1 with TRBJ2-3, with 7 bases identical to TRBD1. The CDR3 has 15 residues. The ends lost 1 base at V and 1 base at J; junction bases unmatched: 3. Germline loops: CDR1 SGHRS, CDR2 YFSETQ. The DNA for the CDR3 is TGCGCCAGCAGCTTGTTTGGACAGGGCACAGATACGCAGTATTTT. It encodes CASSLFGQGTDTQYF.

The chain has TRBV6-5 and TRBJ1-1, with D uncertain. CDR1 and CDR2 (germline): MNHEY, SVGAGI. The CDR3 sequence is 13 residues long. V lost 7 bases and J lost 3, with 12 bases in between. CDR3 in amino acids: CASTKGRDTEAFF. CDR3 DNA: TGTGCCAGCACCAAAGGGAGGGACACTGAAGCTTTCTTT.

The gene calls are TRBV19 and TRBJ1-1, with unresolved D. The germline V gene encodes CDR1 LNHDA and CDR2 SQIVND (reference sequence). This CDR3 has 14 residues. The V gene lost 7 bases and the J gene lost 1 base, with 13 bases spanning the gap. CDR3 sequence (DNA): TGTGCCAGTACCTCCCGAGCTAGGAACACTGAAGCTTTCTTT. Translating it yields CASTSRARNTEAFF. The full variable domain, completed using reference TRBV19 and TRBJ1-1, is DGGITQSPKYLFRKEGQNVTLSCEQNLNHDAMYWYRQDPGQGLRLIYYSQIVNDFQKGDIAEGYSVSREKKESFPLTVTSAQKNPTAFYLCASTSRARNTEAFFGQGTRLTVV.

Here the CDR3 DNA reads TGTGCCAGCAGCGTAGAGGGGGATAGCAATCAGCCCCAGCATTTT. It codes for CASSVEGDSNQPQHF. V and J are TRBV9 and TRBJ1-5, with a tentative D call TRBD1 (6 bases). Deletions cut 0 bases from V and 0 bases from J, with 7 bases between. The CDR3 is made up of 15 amino acids. Germline assignment: CDR1 SGDLS and CDR2 YYNGEE. The variable domain in full, with the rest retrieved from reference TRBV9 and TRBJ1-5, is DSGVTQTPKHLITATGQRVTLRCSPRSGDLSVYWYQQSLDQGLQFLIQYYNGEERAKGNILERFSAQQFPDLHSELNLSSLELGDSALYFCASSVEGDSNQPQHFGDGTRLSIL.

The chain joins TRBV5-6 to TRBJ1-2, with 9 bases that match TRBD1. Germline values: CDR1 SGHDT, CDR2 YYEEEE. Germline trimming cut 3 bases from V and 6 bases from J; bases unmatched to any gene: 6. The CDR3 spans 14 residues. CDR3 residues: CASSSTGGSHGYTF. CDR3 DNA sequence: TGTGCCAGCAGCTCAACAGGGGGCTCGCATGGCTACACCTTC.

This clone was recorded only once. The V call is TRBV4-3, the J call TRBJ2-2, with D possibly being TRBD1 (5 bases). This CDR3 is 14 amino acids long. The germline V gene encodes CDR1 LGHNA and CDR2 YSLEER. Deletions cut 2 bases from V and 1 base from J, with 5 bases between. The CDR3 here is CASSQQGNTGELFF. The CDR3 region has the DNA TGCGCCAGCAGCCAACAGGGGAACACCGGGGAGCTGTTTTTT.

The V gene is TRBV7-3, the J gene TRBJ2-2, with TRBD2 matching over 10 bases. CDR3 size: 16 residues. Trimming took 5 bases from V and 7 from J; bases not matched to a gene: 10. CDR1 SGHTA and CDR2 FQGTGA come from the germline V gene. In nucleotides, the CDR3 is TGTGCCAGCAGCAGAAATCTAGCGGGGGCGGGCGGGGAGCTGTTTTTT. Protein product: CASSRNLAGAGGELFF.

The gene calls are TRBV4-3 and TRBJ2-1; TRBD1 might be the D (6 bases). The germline V gene encodes CDR1 LGHNA and CDR2 YSLEER. The CDR3 sequence is 13 residues long. The germline V and J ends were trimmed by 4 bases and 9 bases, with 13 bases remaining between them. For the CDR3, the DNA is TGCGCCAGCAGCCCATCCCAGGACAGTGAGCAGTTCTTC. This encodes CASSPSQDSEQFF.

V and J are TRBV28 and TRBJ2-4, with 7 positions matching TRBD2. This CDR3 has 16 residues. V gave up 7 bases and J gave up 3 bases; unmatched junction bases: 12. Germline CDR1 reads MDHEN; CDR2 reads SYDVKM. DNA of the CDR3: TGTGCCAGCACTACCTGGCGGGAGTGGGGCAAAAACATTCAGTACTTC. Protein: CASTTWREWGKNIQYF.

This chain joins TRBV30 and TRBJ1-5; D is uncertain. The CDR3 has 13 residues. V lost 3 bases and J lost 3, with 9 bases in between. Per germline, CDR1 GTSNPN and CDR2 SVGIG (reference sequence). This CDR3 is CAWRDGINQPQHF. CDR3 DNA sequence: TGTGCCTGGAGGGACGGGATCAATCAGCCCCAGCATTTT.

V gene TRBV2 combines with J gene TRBJ2-7; 11 positions agree with TRBD2. With V trimmed by 6 bases and J by 4 bases, 8 bases remained unmatched. The CDR3 totals 15 residues. Germline loops: CDR1 SNHLY, CDR2 FYNNEI. In DNA form, the CDR3 reads TGTGCCAGCAGCGTAACTAGCGGGAGTCATTACGAGCAGTACTTC. It specifies CASSVTSGSHYEQYF.

The chain is built from TRBV7-2 and TRBJ1-4; the D is unclear. Looked up from germline, CDR1 is SGHTA and CDR2 is FQGNSA. Trimming took off 2 bases at V and 2 bases at J, with 6 bases between the two ends. This CDR3 contains 14 residues. The CDR3 DNA reads as TGTGCCAGCAGCTTACAACAGACTAATGAAAAACTGTTTTTT. Its translation is CASSLQQTNEKLFF.

V usage is TRBV4-3 and J usage is TRBJ1-4; tentatively, D is TRBD1 (6 bases). Germline V gene sequence: CDR1 LGHNA, CDR2 YSLEER. This CDR3 has 16 residues. V was cut by 3 bases and J by 3 bases, with 14 bases left in between. The CDR3 reads CASSQQGQGSNEKLFF. CDR3 DNA sequence: TGCGCCAGCAGCCAGCAAGGGCAGGGGTCTAATGAAAAACTGTTTTTT.

This chain uses TRBV13 with TRBJ1-4, with TRBD1 as a possible D gene (6 bases). Trimming removed 0 bases at V and 8 bases at J, with 13 bases between. Germline CDR1 is PRHDT and CDR2 is FYEKMQ (reference sequence). The CDR3 contains 15 residues. This chain's CDR3 is CASSLGGGQGEKLFF. CDR3 nucleotide sequence: TGTGCCAGCAGCTTAGGCGGGGGGCAAGGCGAAAAACTGTTTTTT.